Sequencing of this TCR beta chain was carried out in a study of T cell responses to AZD1222 COVID-19 vaccine. The study's findings and limits: Spike-specific TCR breadth and depth grew following two AZD1222 doses. Only a handful of AZD1222 recipients, roughly 6 in all, had baseline seropositivity. It should be noted that donors were predominantly white British and more often female, and clonal diversity was possibly underestimated.

With 4 bases clipped from V and 2 bases from J, the junction kept 9 bases outside the gene matches. Germline V lookup: CDR1 SGHRS, CDR2 YFSETQ. This CDR3 has 17 residues. Points on this clone: What it binds is unknown.

Assay used: immunoSEQ multiplex PCR; TCRdb lists only in-frame clones, some missing. The table shows just over 150,000 clones, with about 85% occurring only once. This clonotype originated in an adult who had recovered from COVID-19. The sequencing here drew on peripheral blood, taken after recovery from COVID-19. This chain joins TRBV5-1 and TRBJ2-7; TRBD2 matches at 13 bases. The CDR3 region is CASSLNLGTSGAYEQYF. CDR3 bases: TGCGCCAGCAGCCTCAATCTCGGGACTAGCGGGGCCTACGAGCAGTACTTC.